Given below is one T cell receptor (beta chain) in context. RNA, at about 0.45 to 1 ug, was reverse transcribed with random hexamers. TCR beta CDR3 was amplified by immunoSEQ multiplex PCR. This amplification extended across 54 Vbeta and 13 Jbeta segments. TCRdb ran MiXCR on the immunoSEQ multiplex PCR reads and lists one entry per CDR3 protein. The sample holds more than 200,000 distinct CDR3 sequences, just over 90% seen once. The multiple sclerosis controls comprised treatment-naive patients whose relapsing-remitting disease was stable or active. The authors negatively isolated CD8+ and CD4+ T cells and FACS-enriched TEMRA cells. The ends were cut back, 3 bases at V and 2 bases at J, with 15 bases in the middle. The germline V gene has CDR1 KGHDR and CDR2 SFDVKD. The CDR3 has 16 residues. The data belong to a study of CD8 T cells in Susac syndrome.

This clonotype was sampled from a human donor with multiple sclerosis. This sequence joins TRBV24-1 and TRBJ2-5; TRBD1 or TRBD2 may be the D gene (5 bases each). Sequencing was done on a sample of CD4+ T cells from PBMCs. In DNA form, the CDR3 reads TGTGCCACCAGTGATCAGGGCCCAGCGGATCAAGAGACCCAGTACTTC. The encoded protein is CATSDQGPADQETQYF.